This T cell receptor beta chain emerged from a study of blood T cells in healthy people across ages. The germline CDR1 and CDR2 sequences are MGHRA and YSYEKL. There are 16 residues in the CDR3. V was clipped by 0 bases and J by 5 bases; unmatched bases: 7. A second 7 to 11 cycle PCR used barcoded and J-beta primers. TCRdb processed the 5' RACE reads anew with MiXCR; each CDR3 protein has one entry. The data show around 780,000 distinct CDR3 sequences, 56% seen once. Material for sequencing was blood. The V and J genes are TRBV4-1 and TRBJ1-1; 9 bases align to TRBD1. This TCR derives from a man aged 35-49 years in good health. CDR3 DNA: TGCGCCAGCAGCCAAGACACCGGGACAGGGAGAACTGAAGCTTTCTTT. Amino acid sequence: CASSQDTGTGRTEAFF.